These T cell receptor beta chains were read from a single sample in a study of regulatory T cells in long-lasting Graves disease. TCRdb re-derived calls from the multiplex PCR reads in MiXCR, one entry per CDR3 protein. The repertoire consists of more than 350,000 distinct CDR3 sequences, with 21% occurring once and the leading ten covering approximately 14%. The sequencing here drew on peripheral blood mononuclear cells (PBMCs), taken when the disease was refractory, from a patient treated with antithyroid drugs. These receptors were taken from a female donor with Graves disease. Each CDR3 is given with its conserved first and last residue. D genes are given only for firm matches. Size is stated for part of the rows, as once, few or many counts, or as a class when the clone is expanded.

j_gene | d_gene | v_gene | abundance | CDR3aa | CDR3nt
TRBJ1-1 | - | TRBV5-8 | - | CASSLSGRWAFF | TGTGCCAGCAGTTTGTCGGGGCGCTGGGCTTTCTTT
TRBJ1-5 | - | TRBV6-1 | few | CASSEGRGRNQPQHF | TGTGCCAGCAGTGAGGGGAGAGGTCGCAATCAGCCCCAGCATTTT
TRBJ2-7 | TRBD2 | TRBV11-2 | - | CAGSRYRDYAYEQYF | TGTGCCGGCAGCCGATACCGGGACTACGCCTACGAGCAGTACTTC
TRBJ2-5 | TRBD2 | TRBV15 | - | CATSRGHRVGLAGEETQYF | TGTGCCACCAGCAGAGGGCACAGGGTAGGACTAGCGGGGGAAGAGACCCAGTACTTC
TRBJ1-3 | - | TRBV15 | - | CATSRDQSHLSGNTIYF | TGTGCCACCAGCAGAGATCAGTCACACCTCTCTGGAAACACCATATATTTT
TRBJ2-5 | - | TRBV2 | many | CASSEALDLEVQYF | TGTGCCAGCAGTGAAGCTCTGGATTTGGAGGTCCAGTACTTC
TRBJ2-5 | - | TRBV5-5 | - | CASSTRDTETQYF | TGTGCCAGCAGCACCCGGGACACTGAGACCCAGTACTTC
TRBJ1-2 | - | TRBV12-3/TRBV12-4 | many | CASSLRRGLLYGYTF | TGTGCCAGCAGTTTAAGGCGGGGCCTCCTCTATGGCTACACCTTC
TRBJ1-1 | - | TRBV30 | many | CAWYLNTEAFF | TGTGCCTGGTACTTGAACACTGAAGCTTTCTTT
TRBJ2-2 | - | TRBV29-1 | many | CSVATPNTGELFF | TGCAGCGTTGCTACACCGAACACCGGGGAGCTGTTTTTT
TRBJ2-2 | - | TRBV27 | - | CASSLMGASNTGELFF | TGTGCCAGCAGTTTGATGGGGGCTTCGAACACCGGGGAGCTGTTTTTT
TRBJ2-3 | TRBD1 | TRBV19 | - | CASSIEGARADTQYF | TGTGCCAGTAGTATTGAGGGGGCGCGCGCAGATACGCAGTATTTT
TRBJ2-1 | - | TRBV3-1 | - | CASSQGMYNEQFF | TGTGCCAGCAGCCAAGGGATGTACAATGAGCAGTTCTTC
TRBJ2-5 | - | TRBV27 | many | CASSARDMSFGTQYF | TGTGCCAGCAGCGCCCGGGACATGTCTTTTGGGACCCAGTACTTC
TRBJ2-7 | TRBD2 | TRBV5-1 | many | CASSPTGLAGSGEQYF | TGCGCCAGCAGCCCCACCGGACTAGCGGGATCGGGCGAGCAGTACTTC
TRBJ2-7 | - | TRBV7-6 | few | CASSLGGSIAEQYF | TGTGCCAGCAGCTTAGGGGGTTCTATAGCCGAGCAGTACTTC
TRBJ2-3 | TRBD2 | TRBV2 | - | CASRAPGTRSTDTQYF | TGTGCCAGCAGAGCCCCCGGGACTAGAAGCACAGATACGCAGTATTTT
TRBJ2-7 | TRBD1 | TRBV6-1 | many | CASSEWDSSYEQYF | TGTGCCAGCAGTGAATGGGACAGCTCCTACGAGCAGTACTTC
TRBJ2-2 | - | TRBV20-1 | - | CSARDSKREDTGELFF | TGCAGTGCTAGAGATTCGAAGCGAGAAGACACCGGGGAGCTGTTTTTT
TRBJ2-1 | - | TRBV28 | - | CASSVLYEQFF | TGTGCCAGTTCAGTTTTGTATGAGCAGTTCTTC
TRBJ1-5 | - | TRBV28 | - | CASSLYEQIQPQHF | TGTGCCAGCAGTTTATATGAACAGATTCAGCCCCAGCATTTT